This T cell receptor (beta chain) was sequenced during a study of blood T cell repertoires in COVID-19. The CDR3 contains 12 residues. Trimming pared 7 bases from V and 0 bases from J, leaving 10 bases between. CDR1 and CDR2 (germline): GTSNPN, SVGIG (reference sequence). Libraries were prepared by immunoSEQ multiplex PCR; TCRdb keeps only in-frame clonotypes and omits some of them. The sample has roughly 230,000 clones, about 85% seen once. This clone appeared a single time. The origin of this receptor is a man aged 40-49 years with acute or convalescent COVID-19. The source material was peripheral blood. The J gene is TRBJ2-7, the V gene TRBV30; D call uncertain. CDR3 residues: CASQPSSYEQYF. The DNA of the CDR3 is TGTGCCTCTCAGCCTAGCTCCTACGAGCAGTACTTC.